This passage covers 23 T cell receptor beta chains from one sample sequenced in a study of blood T cell repertoires in COVID-19. Repertoires were generated with immunoSEQ multiplex PCR, while TCRdb's copy carries only in-frame clones and drops some. There are a few hundred thousand clones in the sample; 85% to 90% occur only once, and 10% lies in the top ten. Sequenced material: PBMCs or T cells enriched from blood (not recorded which). The receptors here all came from a woman aged 50 to 60 who had recovered from COVID-19.

A note on this clone: A read error may produce the germline difference seen at one junction end. The chain employs TRBV7-7 and TRBJ2-3; no reliable D call. The CDR3 consists of 14 residues. CDR1 and CDR2 from the germline V gene are SSHAT and FNYEAQ (reference sequence). The CDR3 DNA reads TGTGCTAGCAGCTTATCGGCGGTTGGGGATACGCAGTATTTT. Its protein is CASSLSAVGDTQYF.

The chain combines TRBV4-1 with TRBJ2-3; 8 nucleotides agree with TRBD2. Looked up from germline, CDR1 is MGHRA and CDR2 is YSYEKL. V dropped 1 base and J dropped 5; count of bases not matched to a gene: 8. CDR3 size: 16 residues. The CDR3 is CASSQAGGPVGDTQYF. Written as DNA, the CDR3 is TGCGCCAGCAGCCAAGCGGGGGGGCCTGTAGGAGATACGCAGTATTTT.

V is TRBV18 and J is TRBJ2-7; a weak D match, TRBD1 (5 bases). The CDR3 extends over 14 amino acids. Trimming pared 4 bases from V and 0 bases from J, leaving 10 bases between. Germline V CDR1 and CDR2: KGHSH, LQKENI. The chain's CDR3 is CASSRETGSYEQYF. As DNA, the CDR3 is TGTGCCAGCTCACGAGAAACAGGCTCCTACGAGCAGTACTTC.

This clone was counted only a few times. The V call is TRBV6-2 or TRBV6-3, the J call TRBJ2-2; tentatively, D is TRBD2 (7 bases). V lost 5 bases, J lost 3 bases, and 16 bases lay in between. This CDR3 contains 16 residues. Germline V lookup: CDR1 MNHEY, CDR2 SVGEGT. DNA for the CDR3: TGTGCCAGCAGTACATCGGGGGGCTGGGACACCGGGGAGCTGTTTTTT. Translation: CASSTSGGWDTGELFF.

The rearrangement links TRBV5-1 to TRBJ2-7; TRBD2 might be the D (5 bases). V gave up 3 bases and J gave up 3 bases, with 10 bases separating them. The CDR3 length is 13 residues. From germline, CDR1 is SGHRS and CDR2 YFSETQ. CDR3 coding DNA: TGCGCCAGCAGCTCGGCCGGGAACTACGAGCAGTACTTC. The encoded protein is CASSSAGNYEQYF. Variable domain in full (rest from reference TRBV5-1 and TRBJ2-7): KAGVTQTPRYLIKTRGQQVTLSCSPISGHRSVSWYQQTPGQGLQFLFEYFSETQRNKGNFPGRFSGRQFSNSRSEMNVSTLELGDSALYLCASSSAGNYEQYFGPGTRLTVT.

This sequence joins TRBV5-1 and TRBJ2-2; possibly TRBD1 for D (5 bases). CDR3 size: 14 residues. V dropped 2 bases and J dropped 8 bases, with 13 bases sitting between them. From germline, CDR1 is SGHRS and CDR2 YFSETQ. The CDR3 spells CASSFGSGSGELFF. The CDR3 region has the DNA TGCGCCAGCAGCTTCGGTTCAGGGTCGGGGGAGCTGTTTTTT.

This clone was observed a handful of times. V and J are TRBV9 and TRBJ1-2; D might be TRBD1 (6 bases). Germline CDR1 reads SGDLS; CDR2 reads YYNGEE. This CDR3 contains 10 residues. V gave up 7 bases and J gave up 7 bases, with 8 bases separating them. In nucleotides, the CDR3 is TGTGCCAGCGGACAGCTTGGCTACACCTTC. It specifies CASGQLGYTF. The whole variable domain, filled in from reference TRBV9 and TRBJ1-2, reads DSGVTQTPKHLITATGQRVTLRCSPRSGDLSVYWYQQSLDQGLQFLIQYYNGEERAKGNILERFSAQQFPDLHSELNLSSLELGDSALYFCASGQLGYTFGSGTRLTVV.

This clone was detected once. This rearrangement joins TRBV27 to TRBJ2-5; 8 bases line up with TRBD1. CDR3 length: 15 residues. With 5 bases clipped from V and 7 bases from J, the junction kept 12 bases outside the gene matches. From germline, CDR1 is MNHEY and CDR2 SMNVEV (reference sequence). The CDR3 protein is CASSPADREFGTQYF. In nucleotides, the CDR3 is TGTGCCAGCAGTCCCGCGGACAGGGAATTCGGGACCCAGTACTTC.

The CDR3 loop is CATSRDQQGGYTF. Here the CDR3 DNA reads TGTGCCACCAGCAGAGATCAGCAGGGAGGCTACACCTTC. The chain recombines TRBV15 with TRBJ1-2; possible D gene TRBD1, 5 bases. Deletions cut 0 bases from V and 8 bases from J, with 10 bases between. This CDR3 comprises 13 residues. Germline V gives CDR1 LNHNV, CDR2 YYDKDF (reference sequence).

A word on this clone: Other DNA sequences in the same sample also yield this CDR3. This chain connects TRBV4-1 to TRBJ1-4; TRBD1 is a possible D gene (5 bases). Trimming removed 1 base from V and 8 bases from J, with 8 bases in between. The CDR3 runs 13 residues. Per the germline V gene, CDR1 is MGHRA and CDR2 is YSYEKL. CDR3 residues: CASSQARGEKLFF. The CDR3 DNA reads TGCGCCAGCAGCCAAGCGCGGGGGGAAAAACTGTTTTTT.

This chain connects TRBV7-2 to TRBJ1-4; D call uncertain. Germline CDR1 and CDR2: SGHTA and FQGNSA. CDR3 length: 14 amino acids. Deletions cut 0 bases from V and 7 bases from J, with 9 bases between. DNA of the CDR3: TGTGCCAGCAGCTTAGCGCGGGGTTTTGAAAAACTGTTTTTT. Translating gives CASSLARGFEKLFF.

The rearrangement joins TRBV5-6 to TRBJ2-1; 7 bases fit TRBD1. CDR1 and CDR2 from the germline V gene are SGHDT and YYEEEE. The CDR3 has 13 residues. The trim removed 9 bases at V and 0 bases at J, leaving 3 bases unmatched. Here the CDR3 DNA reads TGTGCCACTGCAGGGGGCTCCTACAATGAGCAGTTCTTC. It translates to CATAGGSYNEQFF.

The chain has TRBV18 and TRBJ1-1; 9 nucleotides agree with TRBD1. The CDR3 has 14 amino acids. The J segment lost 6 bases and the V segment lost 1 base, leaving 3 bases of the junction unmatched. Germline loops: CDR1 KGHSH, CDR2 LQKENI. The chain's CDR3 is CASSPRQGGAEAFF. CDR3 coding DNA: TGTGCCAGCTCACCACGACAGGGGGGAGCTGAAGCTTTCTTT.

The table lists this clone with a few counts. The chain's CDR3 is CASRATSGADYEQYF. CDR3 DNA sequence: TGTGCCAGCAGGGCAACCAGCGGGGCGGACTACGAGCAGTACTTC. The chain uses TRBV3-1 (or the pseudogene TRBV3-2) and TRBJ2-7; 7 nucleotides align to TRBD2. Germline V gene data show CDR1 as LGHDT and CDR2 as YNNKEL (reference sequence). V trimming: 6 bases; J trimming: 3 bases; junction bases outside the gene matches: 11. The CDR3 consists of 15 residues.

V is TRBV5-1 and J is TRBJ1-1, with D perhaps matching TRBD1 (6 bases). From germline, CDR1 is SGHRS and CDR2 YFSETQ. This CDR3 contains 13 residues. Trimming shortened V by 2 bases and J by 9 bases, and 14 bases separated the two germline ends. The CDR3 sequence is CASSLAPGEKAFF. The CDR3 DNA reads TGCGCCAGCAGCTTAGCCCCAGGGGAGAAAGCTTTCTTT. Full variable domain (remainder filled in from reference TRBV5-1 and TRBJ1-1): KAGVTQTPRYLIKTRGQQVTLSCSPISGHRSVSWYQQTPGQGLQFLFEYFSETQRNKGNFPGRFSGRQFSNSRSEMNVSTLELGDSALYLCASSLAPGEKAFFGQGTRLTVV.

V and J are TRBV5-6 and TRBJ2-1; weak D call: TRBD1 (6 bases). The CDR3 consists of 16 residues. V was trimmed by 0 bases and J by 3 bases, leaving 13 bases between them. The V gene's germline CDR1 is SGHDT and CDR2 YYEEEE. CDR3 DNA sequence: TGTGCCAGCAGCTTGGGTCCATACAGGGACTACAATGAGCAGTTCTTC. This encodes CASSLGPYRDYNEQFF.

The rearrangement joins TRBV7-9 to TRBJ2-3; D unclear. Germline CDR1 is SEHNR and CDR2 is FQNEAQ (reference sequence). This CDR3 has 14 amino acids. V lost 2 bases and J 4 bases, leaving 10 bases between the germline ends. The CDR3 loop reads CASSLFVGADTQYF. CDR3 nucleotide sequence: TGTGCCAGCAGCTTATTTGTGGGCGCAGATACGCAGTATTTT. Based on the CDR3 plus reference TRBV7-9 and TRBJ2-3, the full variable domain is DTGVSQNPRHKITKRGQNVTFRCDPISEHNRLYWYRQTLGQGPEFLTYFQNEAQLEKSRLLSDRFSAERPKGSFSTLEIQRTEQGDSAMYLCASSLFVGADTQYFGPGTRLTVL.

CDR3 sequence (DNA): TGTGCCAGCTCACCTCGGGAGGGCAGTAAGGAAAAACTGTTTTTT. This translates into CASSPREGSKEKLFF. The chain carries TRBV18 and TRBJ1-4; D not certain. Germline-derived CDR1 and CDR2 are KGHSH and LQKENI. The CDR3 totals 15 residues. Trimming removed 3 bases at V and 8 bases at J, with 16 bases between.

This clone was observed once. Within the sample, other DNA sequences also encode this same CDR3. The CDR3 loop reads CASSPGGNTEAFF. DNA for the CDR3: TGTGCCAGCTCACCCGGAGGAAACACTGAAGCTTTCTTT. The chain couples TRBV18 to TRBJ1-1; no reliable D call. The CDR3 is 13 residues long. The germline V and J ends were trimmed by 3 bases and 2 bases, with 7 bases remaining between them. Looked up from germline, CDR1 is KGHSH and CDR2 is LQKENI.

The rearrangement joins TRBV4-1 to TRBJ2-7; the D is unclear. The germline V and J ends were trimmed by 5 bases and 3 bases, with 8 bases remaining between them. The CDR3 has 12 residues. From germline, CDR1 is MGHRA and CDR2 YSYEKL. The CDR3 DNA sequence: TGCGCCAGCAGCACGGGTAGCTACGAGCAGTACTTC. It translates to CASSTGSYEQYF.

This clone was seen just once. The chain combines TRBV27 with TRBJ1-1; D is uncertain. Germline assignment: CDR1 MNHEY and CDR2 SMNVEV (reference sequence). V was shortened by 6 bases and J by 7 bases, with 18 bases between the two germline ends. The CDR3 runs 14 residues. The CDR3: CASRPDSPGNEAFF. In nucleotides, the CDR3 is TGTGCCAGCAGGCCGGACTCACCTGGAAATGAAGCTTTCTTT.

The chain carries TRBV7-9 and TRBJ2-1; 10 nucleotides align to TRBD2. This CDR3 has 17 amino acids. V was clipped by 5 bases and J by 6 bases; unmatched bases: 13. The germline V gene encodes CDR1 SEHNR and CDR2 FQNEAQ (reference sequence). The CDR3 loop reads CASSQRLTSGLRNEQFF. CDR3 nucleotide sequence: TGTGCCAGCAGCCAAAGACTGACTAGCGGGCTCCGCAATGAGCAGTTCTTC.

The chain links TRBV9 to TRBJ2-7; D unclear. V was trimmed by 0 bases and J by 1 base, leaving 14 bases between them. The CDR3 is 16 amino acids. CDR1 is SGDLS and CDR2 is YYNGEE in the germline V gene. The CDR3 sequence: CASSVAGDGFSYEQYF. CDR3 DNA sequence: TGTGCCAGCAGCGTAGCTGGAGACGGATTTTCCTACGAGCAGTACTTC. Together with reference TRBV9 and TRBJ2-7, the CDR3 gives the full variable domain: DSGVTQTPKHLITATGQRVTLRCSPRSGDLSVYWYQQSLDQGLQFLIQYYNGEERAKGNILERFSAQQFPDLHSELNLSSLELGDSALYFCASSVAGDGFSYEQYFGPGTRLTVT.